Shown below are 15 T cell receptor beta chains from a single sample sequenced in a study of T cell responses to AZD1222 COVID-19 vaccine. Profiled with immunoSEQ multiplex PCR; TCRdb holds only in-frame clones, not every one. The sample lists under 140,000 clones; 80% to 95% were seen once. This material consisted of peripheral blood, taken on day 0 of AZD1222 vaccination. These receptors came from an adult in good health.

J is TRBJ1-2 and V is TRBV6-5; tentatively, D is TRBD1 (5 bases). V was trimmed by 0 bases and J by 6 bases, leaving 14 bases between them. CDR1 and CDR2 from the germline V gene are MNHEY and SVGAGI. The CDR3 totals 15 residues. This CDR3 is CASSYSGLGGDGYTF. CDR3 nucleotide sequence: TGTGCCAGCAGTTACTCGGGGCTGGGGGGAGATGGCTACACCTTC.

The chain employs TRBV9 and TRBJ2-7; 10 nucleotides match TRBD1. The germline V gene encodes CDR1 SGDLS and CDR2 YYNGEE. The CDR3 contains 14 residues. The V segment lost 2 bases and the J segment 5 bases; nucleotides outside the gene matches: 4. The CDR3 bases are TGTGCCAGCAGCGTCCGGGACAGGGGCCACGAGCAGTACTTC. Residues: CASSVRDRGHEQYF. The full variable domain, completed using reference TRBV9 and TRBJ2-7, is DSGVTQTPKHLITATGQRVTLRCSPRSGDLSVYWYQQSLDQGLQFLIQYYNGEERAKGNILERFSAQQFPDLHSELNLSSLELGDSALYFCASSVRDRGHEQYFGPGTRLTVT.

The chain links TRBV5-6 to TRBJ1-5; 10 positions agree with TRBD1. V lost 3 bases to trimming and J lost 6 bases; unmatched junction nucleotides: 6. The CDR3 has 15 amino acids. From germline, CDR1 is SGHDT and CDR2 YYEEEE. CDR3 amino acids: CASSSTGGAGQPQHF. The CDR3 DNA reads as TGTGCCAGCAGCTCGACAGGGGGCGCGGGTCAGCCCCAGCATTTT.

This rearrangement joins TRBV9 to TRBJ2-7; possible D gene TRBD2, 7 bases. The CDR3 consists of 15 residues. Germline V gives CDR1 SGDLS, CDR2 YYNGEE. Trimming stripped 0 bases from V and 2 bases from J, with 12 bases between. DNA of the CDR3: TGTGCCAGCAGCGTAGAGGGGGGGCTCACCTACGAGCAGTACTTC. It yields the protein CASSVEGGLTYEQYF.

The chain links TRBV5-1 to TRBJ1-5, with D possibly TRBD1 on 5 matching bases. The germline V and J ends were trimmed by 1 base and 1 base, with 9 bases remaining between them. This CDR3 region has 15 residues. Germline-derived CDR1 and CDR2 are SGHRS and YFSETQ. The CDR3: CASSLHGGSNQPQHF. Written as DNA, the CDR3 is TGCGCCAGCAGCTTGCATGGGGGAAGCAATCAGCCCCAGCATTTT.

J is TRBJ1-5 and V is TRBV30; D call uncertain. Per germline, CDR1 GTSNPN and CDR2 SVGIG (reference sequence). CDR3 length: 15 amino acids. Trimming took off 0 bases at V and 0 bases at J, with 9 bases between the two ends. The CDR3 is CAWSVPIYSNQPQHF. The CDR3, as DNA: TGTGCCTGGAGTGTACCGATCTATAGCAATCAGCCCCAGCATTTT. Combining the CDR3 with reference TRBV30 and TRBJ1-5 gives the whole variable domain SQTIHQWPATLVQPVGSPLSLECTVEGTSNPNLYWYRQAAGRGLQLLFYSVGIGQISSEVPQNLSASRPQDRQFILSSKKLLLSDSGFYLCAWSVPIYSNQPQHFGDGTRLSIL.

The chain couples TRBV29-1 to TRBJ2-5; 10 positions match TRBD2. Germline CDR1 reads SQVTM; CDR2 reads ANQGSEA. With V trimmed by 5 bases and J by 9 bases, 12 bases remained unmatched. CDR3 size: 14 residues. CDR3 nucleotide sequence: TGCAGCGTTCTTCAAGCGGGGGGGCTCGGGTCCCAGTACTTC. It translates to CSVLQAGGLGSQYF.

The chain employs TRBV7-2 and TRBJ1-5; TRBD1 agrees at 9 bases. The CDR3 runs 14 residues. Germline loops: CDR1 SGHTA, CDR2 FQGNSA. V was pared by 2 bases and J by 7 bases, with 3 bases of the junction left unmatched. This CDR3 reads CASSLLTGGQPQHF. For the CDR3, the DNA is TGTGCCAGCAGCTTACTGACAGGGGGACAGCCCCAGCATTTT. The variable domain in full, with the rest retrieved from reference TRBV7-2 and TRBJ1-5, is GAGVSQSPSNKVTEKGKDVELRCDPISGHTALYWYRQSLGQGLEFLIYFQGNSAPDKSGLPSDRFSAERTGGSVSTLTIQRTQQEDSAVYLCASSLLTGGQPQHFGDGTRLSIL.

The chain couples TRBV27 to TRBJ2-1; 10 nucleotides agree with TRBD1. CDR1 and CDR2 from the germline V gene are MNHEY and SMNVEV (reference sequence). The CDR3 runs to 14 residues. The ends lost 5 bases at V and 4 bases at J; junction bases unmatched: 2. CDR3 protein: CASSRQGAYNEQFF. The CDR3 region has the DNA TGTGCCAGCAGTAGACAGGGGGCTTACAATGAGCAGTTCTTC.

The chain uses TRBV2 and TRBJ1-1, with a weak D call TRBD1 (5 bases). This CDR3 region has 13 residues. V was shortened by 7 bases and J by 0 bases, with 9 bases between the two germline ends. The V gene's germline CDR1 is SNHLY and CDR2 FYNNEI. As DNA, the CDR3 is TGTGCCAGCACGGACACCTTGAACACTGAAGCTTTCTTT. Translation: CASTDTLNTEAFF.

This clone was counted once. The V and J genes are TRBV19 and TRBJ2-5, with TRBD2 matching 14 bases. This CDR3 has 16 residues. Trimming at V came to 6 bases and at J to 5 bases, leaving 8 bases not matched to a gene. Looked up from germline, CDR1 is LNHDA and CDR2 is SQIVND (reference sequence). In DNA, the CDR3 is TGTGCCAGTAGCCACTGGACTAGCGGGGGGCCGGAGACCCAGTACTTC. Protein product: CASSHWTSGGPETQYF.

The V and J genes are TRBV5-4 and TRBJ1-1; D may be TRBD1 (5 bases). There are 13 residues in the CDR3. V gave up 4 bases and J gave up 0 bases, with 7 bases separating them. CDR1 and CDR2 (germline): SGHNT, YYREEE (reference sequence). The CDR3 DNA is TGTGCCAGCAGCCCGGGGGTGAACACTGAAGCTTTCTTT. As protein: CASSPGVNTEAFF.

The chain recombines TRBV18 with TRBJ2-7, with 7 nucleotides matching TRBD2. The V segment lost 3 bases and the J segment 6 bases; nucleotides outside the gene matches: 2. There are 12 residues in the CDR3. Germline V gene data show CDR1 as KGHSH and CDR2 as LQKENI. The CDR3 sequence: CASSPGGFEQYF. In nucleotides, the CDR3 is TGTGCCAGCTCACCGGGAGGGTTCGAGCAGTACTTC.

V and J are TRBV11-3 and TRBJ2-3; 7 positions match TRBD2. Germline assignment: CDR1 SGHNT and CDR2 YENEEA. Losses at the gene ends were 2 bases for V and 6 bases for J; bases not matched to a gene: 5. The CDR3 covers 14 residues. The CDR3 sequence: CASSLRGLRDTQYF. The DNA of the CDR3 is TGTGCCAGCAGCTTAAGGGGACTAAGGGATACGCAGTATTTT.

The chain couples TRBV14 to TRBJ1-4; 7 bases fit TRBD1. Germline CDR1 and CDR2: SGHDN and FVKESK. This CDR3 contains 16 residues. The V gene end was trimmed by 2 bases and the J gene end by 3 bases; junction bases not matched to a gene: 6. This CDR3 is CASSQTTGASNEKLFF. Here the CDR3 DNA reads TGTGCCAGCAGCCAAACCACAGGGGCCTCTAATGAAAAACTGTTTTTT.